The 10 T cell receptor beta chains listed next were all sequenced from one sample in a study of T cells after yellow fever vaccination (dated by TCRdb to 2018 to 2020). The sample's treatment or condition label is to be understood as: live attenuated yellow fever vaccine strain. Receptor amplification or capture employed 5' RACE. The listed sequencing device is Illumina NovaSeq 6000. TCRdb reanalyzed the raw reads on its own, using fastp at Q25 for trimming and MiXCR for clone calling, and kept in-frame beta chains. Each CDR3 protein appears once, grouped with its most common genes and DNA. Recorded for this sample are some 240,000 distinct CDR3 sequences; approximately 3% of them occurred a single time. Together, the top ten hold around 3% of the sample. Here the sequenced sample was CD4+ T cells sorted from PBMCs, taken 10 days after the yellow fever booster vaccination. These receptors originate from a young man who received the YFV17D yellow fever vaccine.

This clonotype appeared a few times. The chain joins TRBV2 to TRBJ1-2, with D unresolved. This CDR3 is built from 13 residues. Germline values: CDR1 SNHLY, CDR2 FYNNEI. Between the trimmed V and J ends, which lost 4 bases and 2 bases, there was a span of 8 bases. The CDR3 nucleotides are TGTGCCAGCAGTGGAGTTGCAAACTATGGCTACACCTTC. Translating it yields CASSGVANYGYTF. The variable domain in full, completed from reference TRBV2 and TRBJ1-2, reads EPEVTQTPSHQVTQMGQEVILRCVPISNHLYFYWYRQILGQKVEFLVSFYNNEISEKSEIFDDQFSVERPDGSNFTLKIRSTKLEDSAMYFCASSGVANYGYTFGSGTRLTVV.

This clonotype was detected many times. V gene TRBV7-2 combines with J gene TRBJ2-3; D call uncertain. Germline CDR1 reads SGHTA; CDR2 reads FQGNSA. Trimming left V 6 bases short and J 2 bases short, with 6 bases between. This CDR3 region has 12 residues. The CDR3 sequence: CASSHYTDTQYF. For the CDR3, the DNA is TGTGCCAGCAGTCACTACACAGATACGCAGTATTTT.

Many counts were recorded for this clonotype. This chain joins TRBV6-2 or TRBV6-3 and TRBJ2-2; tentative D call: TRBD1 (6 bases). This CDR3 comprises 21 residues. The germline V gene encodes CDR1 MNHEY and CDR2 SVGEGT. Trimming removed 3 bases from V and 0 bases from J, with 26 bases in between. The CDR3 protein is CASSYYRQSLSKGANTGELFF. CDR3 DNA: TGTGCCAGCAGTTATTACCGACAGAGCCTTTCTAAGGGGGCGAACACCGGGGAGCTGTTTTTT.

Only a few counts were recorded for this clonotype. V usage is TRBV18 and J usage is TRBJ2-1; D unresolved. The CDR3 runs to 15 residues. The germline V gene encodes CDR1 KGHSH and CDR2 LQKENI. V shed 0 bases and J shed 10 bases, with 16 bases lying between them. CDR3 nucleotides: TGTGCCAGCTCACCACCGATCGTCGGAGTGCAAGAGCAGTTCTTC. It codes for CASSPPIVGVQEQFF.

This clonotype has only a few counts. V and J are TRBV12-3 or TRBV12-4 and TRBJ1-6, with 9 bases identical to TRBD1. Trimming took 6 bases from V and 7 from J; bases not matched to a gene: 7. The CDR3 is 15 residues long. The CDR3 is CASSPRQGENSPLHF. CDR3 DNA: TGTGCCAGCAGCCCTAGACAGGGGGAAAATTCACCCCTCCACTTT.

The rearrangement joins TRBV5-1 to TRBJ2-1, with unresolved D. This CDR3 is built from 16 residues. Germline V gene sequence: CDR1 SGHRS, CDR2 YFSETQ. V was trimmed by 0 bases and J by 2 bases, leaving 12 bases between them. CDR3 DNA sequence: TGCGCCAGCAGCTTGGAGGCGAGAATCACCTACAATGAGCAGTTCTTC. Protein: CASSLEARITYNEQFF.

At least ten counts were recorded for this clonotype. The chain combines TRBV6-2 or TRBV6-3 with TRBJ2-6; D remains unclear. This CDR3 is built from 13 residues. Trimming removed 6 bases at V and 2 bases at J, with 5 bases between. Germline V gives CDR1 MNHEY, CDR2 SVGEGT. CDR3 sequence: CASRLTGANVLTF. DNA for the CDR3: TGTGCCAGCAGGCTCACTGGGGCCAACGTCCTGACTTTC.

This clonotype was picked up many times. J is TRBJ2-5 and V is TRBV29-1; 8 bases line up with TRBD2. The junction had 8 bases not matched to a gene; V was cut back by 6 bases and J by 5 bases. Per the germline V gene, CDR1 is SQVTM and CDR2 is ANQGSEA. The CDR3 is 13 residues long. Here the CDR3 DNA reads TGCAGCGTGGGGACTAGGATTCGGGAGACCCAGTACTTC. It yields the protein CSVGTRIRETQYF.

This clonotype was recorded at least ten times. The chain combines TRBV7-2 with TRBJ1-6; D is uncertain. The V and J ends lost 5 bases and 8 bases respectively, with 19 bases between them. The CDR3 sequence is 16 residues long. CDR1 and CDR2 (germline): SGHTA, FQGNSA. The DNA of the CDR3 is TGTGCCAGCAGCGCCGACTTGTATCCTAGATATTCACCCCTCCACTTT. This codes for CASSADLYPRYSPLHF. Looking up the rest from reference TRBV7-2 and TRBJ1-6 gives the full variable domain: GAGVSQSPSNKVTEKGKDVELRCDPISGHTALYWYRQSLGQGLEFLIYFQGNSAPDKSGLPSDRFSAERTGGSVSTLTIQRTQQEDSAVYLCASSADLYPRYSPLHFGNGTRLTVT.

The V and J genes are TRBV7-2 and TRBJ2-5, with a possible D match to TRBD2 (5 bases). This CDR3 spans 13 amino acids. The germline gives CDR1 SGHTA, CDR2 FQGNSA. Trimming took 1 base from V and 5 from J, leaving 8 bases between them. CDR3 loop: CASSLGGMETQYF. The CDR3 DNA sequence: TGTGCCAGCAGCTTAGGAGGGATGGAGACCCAGTACTTC.